A single sample gave rise to the 32 T cell receptor beta chains below, sequenced in a study of T cells after yellow fever vaccination. One entry per CDR3 protein, called by TCRdb with MiXCR from the 5' RACE reads. In the table there are 500,000 to 700,000 distinct CDR3 sequences, over 15% of which are singletons. This material consisted of PBMCs, taken 15 days after the yellow fever booster vaccination. Source of these receptors: a man younger than 45 who received the YFV17D yellow fever vaccine.

CDR3 nucleotides: TGCGCCAGCAGCTTGGCTGGGCGGCGCAATCAGCCCCAGCATTTT. The encoded protein is CASSLAGRRNQPQHF. This sequence joins TRBV5-1 and TRBJ1-5; the D is unclear. The germline CDR1 and CDR2 sequences are SGHRS and YFSETQ. V was pared by 0 bases and J by 2 bases, with 9 bases between. The CDR3 has 15 residues. Supplemented by reference TRBV5-1 and TRBJ1-5, the full variable domain reads KAGVTQTPRYLIKTRGQQVTLSCSPISGHRSVSWYQQTPGQGLQFLFEYFSETQRNKGNFPGRFSGRQFSNSRSEMNVSTLELGDSALYLCASSLAGRRNQPQHFGDGTRLSIL.

This clonotype has only a few counts. The gene calls are TRBV6-5 and TRBJ1-2, with 12 bases identical to TRBD1. J gave up 4 bases and V 2 bases, and 8 bases lay outside the gene matches. The germline V gene has CDR1 MNHEY and CDR2 SVGAGI. There are 17 residues in the CDR3. DNA for the CDR3: TGTGCCAGCAGTTACGCCGGGACAGGGGGCGCAAGCTATGGCTACACCTTC. Protein: CASSYAGTGGASYGYTF.

Only a few counts were recorded for this clonotype. The chain joins TRBV10-3 to TRBJ2-1; possibly TRBD1 for D (6 bases). CDR3 length: 13 residues. The germline V and J ends were trimmed by 11 bases and 1 base, with 12 bases remaining between them. Germline assignment: CDR1 ENHRY and CDR2 SYGVKD. The CDR3 loop is CAVVQGSYNEQFF. DNA of the CDR3: TGTGCCGTCGTGCAGGGGTCCTACAATGAGCAGTTCTTC.

This clonotype was seen more than once but under ten times. The chain uses TRBV20-1 and TRBJ2-1; 10 bases fit TRBD2. Germline lookup yields CDR1 DFQATT and CDR2 SNEGSKA (reference sequence). The ends lost 0 bases at V and 7 bases at J; junction bases unmatched: 6. The CDR3 runs 15 residues. The CDR3, as DNA: TGCAGTGCTAGAGACTTCGGGACTAGCGTAAATGAGCAGTTCTTC. Protein: CSARDFGTSVNEQFF.

The genes are TRBV6-5 and TRBJ1-1; D might be TRBD1 (6 bases). Per the germline V gene, CDR1 is MNHEY and CDR2 is SVGAGI. The V end was cut by 8 bases, the J end by 5 bases, with 12 bases between. The CDR3 contains 12 residues. The DNA of the CDR3 is TGTGCCAGCCACCAGGGGAGGACTGAAGCTTTCTTT. Translated: CASHQGRTEAFF.

The J gene is TRBJ2-1, the V gene TRBV11-2, with TRBD2 as a possible D gene (5 bases). The V end lost 5 bases, the J end lost 6 bases, and 20 bases lay between the germline ends. Germline loops: CDR1 SGHAT, CDR2 FQNNGV. The length of the CDR3 is 16 residues. The chain's CDR3 is CASSQQPQLGSNEQFF. CDR3 nucleotides: TGTGCCAGCAGCCAGCAACCCCAACTAGGATCCAATGAGCAGTTCTTC. Supplemented by reference TRBV11-2 and TRBJ2-1, the full variable domain reads EAGVAQSPRYKIIEKRQSVAFWCNPISGHATLYWYQQILGQGPKLLIQFQNNGVVDDSQLPKDRFSAERLKGVDSTLKIQPAKLEDSAVYLCASSQQPQLGSNEQFFGPGTRLTVL.

The J gene is TRBJ2-7, the V gene TRBV6-1; D may be TRBD1 (6 bases). Trimming took 5 bases from V and 4 from J, leaving 15 bases between them. CDR1 and CDR2 from the germline V gene are MNHNS and SASEGT. The length of the CDR3 is 14 residues. The CDR3, as DNA: TGTGCCAGCAGTCCGGGACACAAACGATACGAGCAGTACTTC. Translating it yields CASSPGHKRYEQYF.

This clonotype was seen only a few times. The CDR3 region has the DNA TGTGCCATCAGTGAGTCCGGCGGACTAGCGCATGAGCAGTTCTTC. Protein sequence: CAISESGGLAHEQFF. The rearrangement uses TRBV10-3 and TRBJ2-1; 9 bases fit TRBD2. Germline V gene sequence: CDR1 ENHRY, CDR2 SYGVKD. This CDR3 has 15 residues. V lost 0 bases to trimming and J lost 8 bases; unmatched junction nucleotides: 5.

This clonotype appeared many times. V usage is TRBV6-1 and J usage is TRBJ2-2, with 7 bases fitting TRBD1. Germline V gene lookup returns CDR1 MNHNS and CDR2 SASEGT. The CDR3 totals 13 residues. Trimming at V came to 6 bases and at J to 4 bases, leaving 2 bases not matched to a gene. The CDR3 is CASRTGTTGELFF. CDR3 bases: TGTGCCAGCAGGACAGGGACCACCGGGGAGCTGTTTTTT.

The J gene is TRBJ1-4, the V gene TRBV7-6, with D hard to call. The CDR3 totals 16 residues. Germline values: CDR1 SGHVS, CDR2 FNYEAQ. V shed 3 bases and J shed 2 bases, with 13 bases lying between them. The CDR3 coding sequence is TGTGCCAGCAGCTTGGCGTGGGAAGCCACTAATGAAAAACTGTTTTTT. Amino acids: CASSLAWEATNEKLFF.

This clonotype came up a few times. This sequence joins TRBV5-1 and TRBJ2-3, with TRBD2 matching over 11 bases. CDR1 and CDR2 from the germline V gene are SGHRS and YFSETQ. The V gene end was trimmed by 3 bases and the J gene end by 4 bases; junction bases not matched to a gene: 7. The CDR3 has 16 amino acids. CDR3 in amino acids: CASSSGLAGGPDTQYF. DNA for the CDR3: TGCGCCAGCAGCTCTGGTTTAGCGGGAGGGCCAGATACGCAGTATTTT.

This clonotype was recorded at least ten times. V is TRBV7-2 and J is TRBJ2-3; 10 nucleotides match TRBD1. J lost 0 bases, V lost 5 bases, and 5 bases had no gene match. This CDR3 is built from 16 residues. The V gene's germline CDR1 is SGHTA and CDR2 FQGNSA. The CDR3 is CASSVRDRGSTDTQYF. The DNA of the CDR3 is TGTGCCAGCAGCGTCCGGGACAGGGGTAGCACAGATACGCAGTATTTT. The entire variable domain, with the rest obtained from reference TRBV7-2 and TRBJ2-3, is as follows: GAGVSQSPSNKVTEKGKDVELRCDPISGHTALYWYRQSLGQGLEFLIYFQGNSAPDKSGLPSDRFSAERTGGSVSTLTIQRTQQEDSAVYLCASSVRDRGSTDTQYFGPGTRLTVL.

There are a few counts of this clonotype. The chain links TRBV4-3 to TRBJ2-1; possibly TRBD2 for D (6 bases). The CDR3 has 17 residues. Trimming cost V 0 bases and J 4 bases, with 16 bases left between them. Germline V gene data show CDR1 as LGHNA and CDR2 as YSLEER. CDR3 nucleotides: TGCGCCAGCAGCCAAGAATTTGCGGGATCGAAATACAATGAGCAGTTCTTC. This codes for CASSQEFAGSKYNEQFF.

This clonotype showed up just a few times. CDR3 in DNA: TGTGCCACCAGCAGAGTGGGGTTACCTAATGAAAAACTGTTTTTT. Amino acids: CATSRVGLPNEKLFF. The rearrangement uses TRBV15 and TRBJ1-4; D call uncertain. The CDR3 runs 15 residues. The germline CDR1 and CDR2 sequences are LNHNV and YYDKDF (reference sequence). Trimming stripped 1 base from V and 3 bases from J, with 9 bases between.

The V gene is TRBV19, the J gene TRBJ2-7, with D maybe TRBD2 (5 bases). Germline loops: CDR1 LNHDA, CDR2 SQIVND (reference sequence). The ends were cut back, 2 bases at V and 5 bases at J, with 13 bases in the middle. The CDR3 is made up of 14 amino acids. The CDR3 DNA reads TGTGCCAGTAGTATAAGGTCAGGAGGTGACGAGCAGTACTTC. As protein: CASSIRSGGDEQYF.

The chain employs TRBV29-1 and TRBJ2-3; D uncertain. The CDR3 extends over 13 amino acids. Trimming removed 4 bases from V and 3 bases from J, with 11 bases in between. Germline V gene data show CDR1 as SQVTM and CDR2 as ANQGSEA. CDR3: CSVVGVETDTQYF. The CDR3 DNA reads TGCAGCGTTGTGGGTGTAGAGACAGATACGCAGTATTTT.

The chain carries TRBV18 and TRBJ2-1, with TRBD2 identical over 8 bases. The CDR3 contains 17 residues. V dropped 6 bases and J dropped 7; count of bases not matched to a gene: 17. Germline V CDR1 and CDR2: KGHSH, LQKENI. CDR3 nucleotide sequence: TGTGCCAGCTCCTCAAGGCGGGAGGCCCTAGGTAAGAATGAGCAGTTCTTC. Amino acid sequence: CASSSRREALGKNEQFF.

The V and J genes are TRBV20-1 and TRBJ2-7; 7 positions match TRBD1. CDR1 and CDR2 from the germline V gene are DFQATT and SNEGSKA (reference sequence). The ends lost 0 bases at V and 3 bases at J; junction bases unmatched: 8. The CDR3 length is 15 residues. The CDR3, as DNA: TGCAGTGCTAGAGAGCTTGGACAGGTCGGCTACGAGCAGTACTTC. Translation: CSARELGQVGYEQYF.

This chain joins TRBV28 and TRBJ2-1; D is undetermined. This CDR3 spans 15 amino acids. CDR1 is MDHEN and CDR2 is SYDVKM in the germline V gene. V was shortened by 7 bases and J by 7 bases, with 20 bases between the two germline ends. The CDR3 DNA sequence: TGTGCCAGCATCTCCCCCCAGACAATTGGTAATGAGCAGTTCTTC. Translation gives CASISPQTIGNEQFF.

This chain uses TRBV14 with TRBJ1-2, with a possible D match to TRBD1 (5 bases). Germline values: CDR1 SGHDN, CDR2 FVKESK. V lost 2 bases and J 3 bases, leaving 13 bases between the germline ends. CDR3 length: 15 residues. CDR3 in amino acids: CASSQNQQAHYGYTF. The CDR3 nucleotides are TGTGCCAGCAGCCAAAATCAACAGGCCCACTATGGCTACACCTTC.

The chain combines TRBV29-1 with TRBJ2-7, with D perhaps matching TRBD1 or TRBD2 (6 bases each). Germline V gives CDR1 SQVTM, CDR2 ANQGSEA. The CDR3 has 12 amino acids. The V end lost 4 bases, the J end lost 4 bases, and 11 bases lay between the germline ends. The chain's CDR3 is CSVGTGRYEQYF. DNA for the CDR3: TGCAGCGTTGGTACAGGGAGGTACGAGCAGTACTTC.

The chain has TRBV6-2 or TRBV6-3 and TRBJ2-1; D perhaps matches TRBD2 (6 bases). Germline lookup yields CDR1 MNHEY and CDR2 SVGEGT. V gave up 7 bases and J gave up 0 bases, with 22 bases separating them. CDR3 length: 18 residues. CDR3 region: CASTISAGRSSSYNEQFF. The DNA of the CDR3 is TGTGCCAGCACCATCTCCGCGGGGAGGAGTAGCTCCTACAATGAGCAGTTCTTC.

This clonotype turned up a few times. The chain links TRBV20-1 to TRBJ1-5, with TRBD1 as a possible D gene (5 bases). The ends were cut back, 4 bases at V and 6 bases at J, with 16 bases in the middle. Germline V gives CDR1 DFQATT, CDR2 SNEGSKA (reference sequence). The CDR3 spans 14 residues. CDR3 DNA: TGCAGTGCTAAAGGGGCGGCTGGGGCTCAGCCCCAGCATTTT. This gives the protein CSAKGAAGAQPQHF.

The chain joins TRBV7-8 to TRBJ2-7; maybe TRBD2 (6 bases). Germline V gene data show CDR1 as SGHVS and CDR2 as FQNEAQ. Between the trimmed V and J ends, which lost 2 bases and 0 bases, there was a span of 17 bases. The CDR3 runs 17 residues. The CDR3 is CASSLLTSSLSSYEQYF. The CDR3, as DNA: TGTGCCAGCAGCTTACTCACTAGCTCCCTGAGCTCCTACGAGCAGTACTTC.

The V and J genes are TRBV20-1 and TRBJ2-3; 8 bases fit TRBD2. The germline CDR1 and CDR2 sequences are DFQATT and SNEGSKA (reference sequence). The CDR3 is made up of 15 amino acids. With 5 bases clipped from V and 3 bases from J, the junction kept 10 bases outside the gene matches. The chain's CDR3 is CSARRPGGGTDTQYF. CDR3 nucleotides: TGCAGTGCTCGACGACCCGGGGGGGGGACAGATACGCAGTATTTT.

Ten or more counts support this clonotype. The V call is TRBV20-1, the J call TRBJ2-3; no firm D call. Germline values: CDR1 DFQATT, CDR2 SNEGSKA (reference sequence). V lost 4 bases to trimming and J lost 7 bases, with 12 bases between them. The CDR3 covers 12 residues. The CDR3 loop reads CSAIREANTQYF. CDR3 sequence (DNA): TGCAGTGCTATAAGAGAGGCAAATACGCAGTATTTT.

This clonotype was seen a handful of times. V and J are TRBV24-1 and TRBJ2-3; possibly TRBD1 for D (5 bases). This CDR3 contains 16 residues. Deletions cut 4 bases from V and 7 bases from J, with 20 bases between. CDR1 is KGHDR, CDR2 SFDVKD, per germline. The CDR3: CATSEPGHIETYTQYF. The CDR3 DNA reads TGTGCCACCAGTGAGCCCGGACACATCGAGACGTATACGCAGTATTTT.

This clonotype showed up just a few times. This chain connects TRBV5-1 to TRBJ2-3, with D maybe TRBD1 (6 bases). Trimming took off 3 bases at V and 2 bases at J, with 19 bases between the two ends. The CDR3 has 17 residues. Germline lookup yields CDR1 SGHRS and CDR2 YFSETQ. The CDR3 DNA sequence: TGCGCCAGCAGCTATATCCAAACAGGGACCCCCACAGATACGCAGTATTTT. As protein: CASSYIQTGTPTDTQYF. The full variable domain, its missing parts supplied by reference TRBV5-1 and TRBJ2-3, is KAGVTQTPRYLIKTRGQQVTLSCSPISGHRSVSWYQQTPGQGLQFLFEYFSETQRNKGNFPGRFSGRQFSNSRSEMNVSTLELGDSALYLCASSYIQTGTPTDTQYFGPGTRLTVL.

This chain uses TRBV10-3 with TRBJ2-7; TRBD1 matches at 9 bases. Germline lookup yields CDR1 ENHRY and CDR2 SYGVKD. CDR3 length: 15 amino acids. V lost 4 bases and J lost 6; bases outside the gene matches: 10. CDR3 nucleotide sequence: TGTGCCATCAGTGCCGGGACAGGGCATCTGTCCGAGCAGTACTTC. Translated: CAISAGTGHLSEQYF.

The CDR3 loop reads CSVGTTDTQYF. The CDR3 DNA is TGCAGCGTAGGGACCACAGATACGCAGTATTTT. The V call is TRBV29-1, the J call TRBJ2-3; D is tentatively TRBD1 or TRBD2 (5 bases each). The CDR3 contains 11 residues. Germline CDR1 SQVTM, CDR2 ANQGSEA. Trimming shortened V by 6 bases and J by 2 bases, and 6 bases separated the two germline ends.

The chain uses TRBV29-1 and TRBJ2-7, with D tentatively TRBD2 (6 bases). Germline-derived CDR1 and CDR2 are SQVTM and ANQGSEA. The CDR3 consists of 13 residues. V was clipped by 4 bases and J by 2 bases, with 12 bases between them. CDR3 in amino acids: CSVVRDNTYEQYF. DNA for the CDR3: TGCAGCGTTGTGCGGGATAACACCTACGAGCAGTACTTC.

The gene calls are TRBV15 and TRBJ2-5, with TRBD2 matching 7 bases. The CDR3 has 12 residues. V was clipped by 6 bases and J by 5 bases; unmatched bases: 3. Germline assignment: CDR1 LNHNV and CDR2 YYDKDF (reference sequence). The CDR3 protein is CATSAGVETQYF. As DNA, the CDR3 is TGTGCCACCAGTGCGGGAGTGGAGACCCAGTACTTC. Full variable domain (outside the CDR3, taken from reference TRBV15 and TRBJ2-5): DAMVIQNPRYQVTQFGKPVTLSCSQTLNHNVMYWYQQKSSQAPKLLFHYYDKDFNNEADTPDNFQSRRPNTSFCFLDIRSPGLGDTAMYLCATSAGVETQYFGPGTRLLVL.